These 9 T cell receptor beta chains originate from one sample sequenced in a study of T cell responses to AZD1222 COVID-19 vaccine. Produced via immunoSEQ multiplex PCR; TCRdb's table is partial and in-frame only. The sample shows just over 150,000 clones, approximately 90% of them seen only once. This specimen consisted of peripheral blood, obtained on day 0 of AZD1222 vaccination. These receptor sequences come from an adult in good health.

A word on this clone: Mismatch with germline at one junction end may stem from a read error. The CDR3 protein is CASSWTGVKTEAFF. In nucleotides, the CDR3 is TGCGCCAGCAGCTGGACAGGGGTGAAGACTGAAGCTTTCTTT. The rearrangement links TRBV5-1 to TRBJ1-1; 9 nucleotides line up with TRBD1. This CDR3 is built from 14 residues. Germline V gene data show CDR1 as SGHRS and CDR2 as YFSETQ.

This rearrangement joins TRBV18 to TRBJ1-3; 7 bases fit TRBD1. Germline trimming cut 1 base from V and 4 bases from J; bases unmatched to any gene: 4. Germline CDR1 reads KGHSH; CDR2 reads LQKENI. The CDR3 extends over 15 amino acids. The CDR3 spells CASSPLQGGGNTIYF. DNA of the CDR3: TGTGCCAGCTCACCACTCCAGGGGGGAGGAAACACCATATATTTT.

The V and J genes are TRBV11-2 and TRBJ1-2; D remains unclear. Between the trimmed V and J ends, which lost 3 bases and 0 bases, there was a span of 8 bases. This CDR3 contains 14 residues. Germline-derived CDR1 and CDR2 are SGHAT and FQNNGV. CDR3: CASSFGSPNYGYTF. In nucleotides, the CDR3 is TGTGCCAGCAGCTTTGGCAGCCCTAACTATGGCTACACCTTC.

This clone has more than one count but fewer than ten. The chain combines TRBV4-3 with TRBJ1-2; D is ambiguous. Germline CDR1 and CDR2: LGHNA and YSLEER. V lost 0 bases, J lost 3 bases, and 11 bases lay in between. This CDR3 contains 15 residues. The CDR3 is CASSQEIDSHYGYTF. In nucleotides, the CDR3 is TGCGCCAGCAGCCAAGAGATCGATTCCCACTATGGCTACACCTTC.

This rearrangement joins TRBV7-3 to TRBJ2-1; TRBD2 matches at 13 bases. This CDR3 region has 16 residues. Losses at the gene ends were 5 bases for V and 5 bases for J; bases not matched to a gene: 6. Germline assignment: CDR1 SGHTA and CDR2 FQGTGA. The CDR3 DNA sequence: TGTGCCAGCAGCCCGGCAGGACTAGCGGGAGACAATGAGCAGTTCTTC. Amino acids: CASSPAGLAGDNEQFF.

The chain has TRBV6-5 and TRBJ2-7; 9 bases are a match to TRBD2. CDR3 length: 16 amino acids. Germline-derived CDR1 and CDR2 are MNHEY and SVGAGI. V lost 0 bases and J lost 1; bases outside the gene matches: 4. As DNA, the CDR3 is TGTGCCAGCAGTTACTCGACCCTAGCGGGATCCTACGAGCAGTACTTC. It translates to CASSYSTLAGSYEQYF.

The chain recombines TRBV2 with TRBJ1-6; D call uncertain. CDR1 SNHLY and CDR2 FYNNEI come from the germline V gene. CDR3 length: 17 amino acids. The germline V and J ends were trimmed by 6 bases and 5 bases, with 20 bases remaining between them. The CDR3 region has the DNA TGTGCCAGCAGACCCGGGAGCGCTTGGCGAGATAATTCACCCCTCCACTTT. The encoded protein is CASRPGSAWRDNSPLHF.

This clone was picked up a small number of times. The gene calls are TRBV15 and TRBJ1-5; 8 bases fit TRBD1. From germline, CDR1 is LNHNV and CDR2 YYDKDF (reference sequence). V lost 3 bases to trimming and J lost 3 bases; unmatched junction nucleotides: 7. The CDR3 sequence is 16 residues long. CDR3 region: CATSSRGRGDNQPQHF. CDR3 nucleotides: TGTGCCACCAGCAGCAGGGGGCGCGGGGACAATCAGCCCCAGCATTTT.

The chain combines TRBV19 with TRBJ2-3, with 10 bases fitting TRBD2. V shed 5 bases and J 3 bases; nucleotides not matched to a gene: 14. CDR1 is LNHDA, CDR2 SQIVND, per germline (reference sequence). This CDR3 region has 18 residues. CDR3 sequence (DNA): TGTGCCAGTAGTCCCCCCTGGACTAGCGGCAGGGGGACAGATACGCAGTATTTT. Protein: CASSPPWTSGRGTDTQYF.